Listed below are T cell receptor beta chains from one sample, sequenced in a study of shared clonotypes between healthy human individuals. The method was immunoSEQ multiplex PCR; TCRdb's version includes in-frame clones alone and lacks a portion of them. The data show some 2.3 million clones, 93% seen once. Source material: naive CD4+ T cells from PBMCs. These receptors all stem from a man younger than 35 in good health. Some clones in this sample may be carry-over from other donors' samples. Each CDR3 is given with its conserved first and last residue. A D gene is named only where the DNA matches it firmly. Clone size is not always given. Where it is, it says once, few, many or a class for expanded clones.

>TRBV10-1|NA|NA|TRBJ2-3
CASSERFGSRTDTQYF
TGCGCCAGCAGTGAACGCTTTGGCAGCCGCACAGATACGCAGTATTTT
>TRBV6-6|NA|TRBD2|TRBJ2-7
CASRSGGPAAEQYF
TGTGCCAGCAGGAGCGGGGGCCCCGCCGCCGAGCAGTACTTC
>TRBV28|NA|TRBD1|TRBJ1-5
CASSLVGGRGGGGRQPQHF
TGTGCCAGCAGTTTAGTGGGAGGTCGAGGGGGCGGGGGTCGTCAGCCCCAGCATTTT
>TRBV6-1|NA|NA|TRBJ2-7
CASSATLGGYEQYF
TGTGCCAGCAGTGCAACGCTGGGGGGCTACGAGCAGTACTTC
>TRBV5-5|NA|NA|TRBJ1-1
CASSLVQYTEAFF
TGTGCCAGCAGCTTGGTGCAGTACACTGAAGCTTTCTTT
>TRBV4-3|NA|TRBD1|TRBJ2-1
CASSQDHAGGIYNEQFF
TGCGCCAGCAGCCAAGATCACGCAGGGGGCATCTACAATGAGCAGTTCTTC
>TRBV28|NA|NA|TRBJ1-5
CASISGTINQPQHF
TGTGCCAGCATCTCCGGGACTATCAATCAGCCCCAGCATTTT
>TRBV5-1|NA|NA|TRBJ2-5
CASSPGDQETQYF
TGCGCCAGCAGTCCTGGTGACCAAGAGACCCAGTACTTC
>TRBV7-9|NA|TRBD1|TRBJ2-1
CASSLEEGDREFF
TGTGCCAGCAGCTTAGAGGAGGGGGACAGGGAGTTCTTC
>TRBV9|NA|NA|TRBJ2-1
CASSVDGWGEQFF
TGTGCCAGCAGCGTAGACGGGTGGGGTGAGCAGTTCTTC
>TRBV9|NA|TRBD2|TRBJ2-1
CASSVGGTSGRSVNEQFF
TGTGCCAGCAGCGTAGGTGGTACTAGCGGGAGGTCTGTCAATGAGCAGTTCTTC
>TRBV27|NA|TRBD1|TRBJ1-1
CASSLGTGDTEAFF
TGTGCCAGCAGTTTAGGGACAGGGGACACTGAAGCTTTCTTT
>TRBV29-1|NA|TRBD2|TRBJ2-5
CSGLTSGETQYF
TGCAGCGGACTGACTAGCGGAGAGACCCAGTACTTC
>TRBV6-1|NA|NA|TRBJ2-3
CASSEGSRSTDTQYF
TGTGCCAGCAGTGAAGGCAGCAGAAGCACAGATACGCAGTATTTT
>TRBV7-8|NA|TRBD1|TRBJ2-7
CASSLNRGLSEQYF
TGTGCCAGCAGCTTAAACAGGGGGCTGAGCGAGCAGTACTTC
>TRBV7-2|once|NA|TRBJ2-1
CASTLFNEQFF
TGTGCCAGCACCCTTTTCAATGAGCAGTTCTTC
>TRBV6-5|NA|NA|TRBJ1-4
CASSYSIFRGGEKLFF
TGTGCCAGCAGTTACTCGATATTTCGGGGTGGAGAAAAACTGTTTTTT
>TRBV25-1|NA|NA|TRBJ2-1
CASRDRYSYNEQFF
TGTGCCAGCAGGGACAGATACTCCTACAATGAGCAGTTCTTC
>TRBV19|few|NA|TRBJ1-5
CASSIDPDQPQHF
TGTGCCAGTAGTATAGATCCGGATCAGCCCCAGCATTTT
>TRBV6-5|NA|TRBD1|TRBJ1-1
CASSYGQVTEAFF
TGTGCCAGCAGTTACGGACAGGTCACTGAAGCTTTCTTT
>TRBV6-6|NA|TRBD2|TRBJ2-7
CASSTRRASGSYEQYF
TGTGCCAGCAGTACGCGACGGGCTAGCGGGAGCTACGAGCAGTACTTC
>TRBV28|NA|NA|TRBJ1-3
CASSLSPTVTIYF
TGTGCCAGCAGTTTATCCCCGACAGTCACCATATATTTT
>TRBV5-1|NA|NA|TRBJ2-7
CASSLEGYEQYF
TGCGCCAGCAGCTTAGAGGGCTACGAGCAGTACTTC
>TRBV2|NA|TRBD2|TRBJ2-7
CASSTSGGSYEQYF
TGTGCCAGCAGCACTAGCGGGGGCTCCTACGAGCAGTACTTC
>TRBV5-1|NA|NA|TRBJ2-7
CASSPSYGSYEQYF
TGCGCCAGCAGCCCCAGTTACGGCTCCTACGAGCAGTACTTC
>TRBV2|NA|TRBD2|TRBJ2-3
CASSPTSGADTQYF
TGTGCCAGCAGCCCTACTAGCGGAGCAGATACGCAGTATTTT
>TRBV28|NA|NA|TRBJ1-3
CASRLTDTTIYF
TGTGCCAGCAGGCTAACAGACACCACCATATATTTT
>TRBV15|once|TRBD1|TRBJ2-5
CATSRDPTGAIQYF
TGTGCCACCAGCAGAGACCCTACAGGGGCGATCCAGTACTTC
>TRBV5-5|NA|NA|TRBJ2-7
CASSPGAGYEQYF
TGTGCCAGCAGCCCCGGAGCGGGCTACGAGCAGTACTTC